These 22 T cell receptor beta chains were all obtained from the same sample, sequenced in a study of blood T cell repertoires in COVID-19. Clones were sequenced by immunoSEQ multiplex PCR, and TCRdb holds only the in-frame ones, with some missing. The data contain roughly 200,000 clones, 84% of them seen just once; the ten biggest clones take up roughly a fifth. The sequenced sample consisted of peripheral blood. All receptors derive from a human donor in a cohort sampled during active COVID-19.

The CDR3, as DNA: TGTGCCAGCAGATGGACAGGGGAAAATTCACCCCTCCACTTT. Residues: CASRWTGENSPLHF. J is TRBJ1-6 and V is TRBV6-5; 9 bases line up with TRBD1. CDR3 length: 14 residues. The V gene's germline CDR1 is MNHEY and CDR2 SVGAGI. Trimming removed 6 bases from V and 7 bases from J; junction bases left unmatched: 4.

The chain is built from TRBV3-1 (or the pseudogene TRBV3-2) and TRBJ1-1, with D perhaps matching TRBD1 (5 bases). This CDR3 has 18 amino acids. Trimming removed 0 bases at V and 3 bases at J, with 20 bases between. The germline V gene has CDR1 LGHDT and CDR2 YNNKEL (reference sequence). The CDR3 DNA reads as TGTGCCAGCAGCCAAGATCTTCCCTTAGTTGGGGGGGACACTGAAGCTTTCTTT. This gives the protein CASSQDLPLVGGDTEAFF.

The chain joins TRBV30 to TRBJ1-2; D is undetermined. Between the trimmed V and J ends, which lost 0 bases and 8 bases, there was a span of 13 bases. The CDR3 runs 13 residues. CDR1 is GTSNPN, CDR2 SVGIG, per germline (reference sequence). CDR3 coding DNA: TGTGCCTGGAGTGTTGTCGGGGTCTCGGGCTACACCTTC. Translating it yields CAWSVVGVSGYTF.

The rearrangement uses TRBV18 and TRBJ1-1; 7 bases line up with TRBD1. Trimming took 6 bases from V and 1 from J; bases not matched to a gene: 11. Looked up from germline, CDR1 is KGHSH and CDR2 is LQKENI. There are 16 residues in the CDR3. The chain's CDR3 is CASSLSPDRENTEAFF. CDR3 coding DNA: TGTGCCAGCTCCCTTAGTCCCGACAGGGAGAACACTGAAGCTTTCTTT. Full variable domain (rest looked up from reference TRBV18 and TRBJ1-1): NAGVMQNPRHLVRRRGQEARLRCSPMKGHSHVYWYRQLPEEGLKFMVYLQKENIIDESGMPKERFSAEFPKEGPSILRIQQVVRGDSAAYFCASSLSPDRENTEAFFGQGTRLTVV.

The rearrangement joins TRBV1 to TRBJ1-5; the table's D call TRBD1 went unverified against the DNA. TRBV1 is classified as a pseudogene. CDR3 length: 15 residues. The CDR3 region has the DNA TGCACCAGCAGCCAGGCCACTCCCACAGGGCAGCCCCAGCATTTT. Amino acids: CTSSQATPTGQPQHF.

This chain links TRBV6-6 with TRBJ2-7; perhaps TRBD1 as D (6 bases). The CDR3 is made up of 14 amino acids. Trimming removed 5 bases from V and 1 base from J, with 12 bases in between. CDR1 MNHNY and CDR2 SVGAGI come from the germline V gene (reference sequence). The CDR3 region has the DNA TGTGCCAGCAGTGGTAACAGGGTATCCTACGAGCAGTACTTC. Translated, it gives CASSGNRVSYEQYF.

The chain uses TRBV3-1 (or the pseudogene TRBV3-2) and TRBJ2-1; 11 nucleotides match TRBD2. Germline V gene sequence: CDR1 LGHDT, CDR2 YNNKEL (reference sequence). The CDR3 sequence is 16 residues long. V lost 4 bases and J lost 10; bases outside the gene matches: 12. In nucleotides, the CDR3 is TGTGCCAGCAGCCCACCGGGACTAGCGGCCGTAATAGAGCAGTTCTTC. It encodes CASSPPGLAAVIEQFF.

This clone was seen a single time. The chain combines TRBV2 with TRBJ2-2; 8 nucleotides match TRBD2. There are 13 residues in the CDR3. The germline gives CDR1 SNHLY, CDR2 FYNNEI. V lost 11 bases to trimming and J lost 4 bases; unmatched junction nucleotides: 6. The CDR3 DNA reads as TGTGCCGGCCATAGCGGGGTCACCGGGGAGCTGTTTTTT. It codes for CAGHSGVTGELFF.

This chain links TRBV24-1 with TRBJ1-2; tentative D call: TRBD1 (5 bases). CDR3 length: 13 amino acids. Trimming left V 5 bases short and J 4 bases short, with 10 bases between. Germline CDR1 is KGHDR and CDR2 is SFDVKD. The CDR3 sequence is CATSVGTGYGYTF. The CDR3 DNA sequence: TGTGCCACCAGTGTAGGAACAGGCTATGGCTACACCTTC.

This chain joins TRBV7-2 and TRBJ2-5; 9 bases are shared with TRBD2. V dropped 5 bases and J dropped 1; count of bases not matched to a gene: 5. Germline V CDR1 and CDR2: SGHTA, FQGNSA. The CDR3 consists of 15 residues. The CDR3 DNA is TGTGCCAGCAGCCGCCAGCGGGGGGCCCAAGAGACCCAGTACTTC. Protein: CASSRQRGAQETQYF.

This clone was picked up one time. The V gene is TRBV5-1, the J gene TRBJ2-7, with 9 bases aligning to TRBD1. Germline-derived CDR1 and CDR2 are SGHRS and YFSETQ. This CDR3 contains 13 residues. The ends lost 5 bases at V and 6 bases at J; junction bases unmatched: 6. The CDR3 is CASSVGTGSEQYF. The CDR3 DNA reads TGCGCCAGCAGTGTCGGGACAGGGAGCGAGCAGTACTTC.

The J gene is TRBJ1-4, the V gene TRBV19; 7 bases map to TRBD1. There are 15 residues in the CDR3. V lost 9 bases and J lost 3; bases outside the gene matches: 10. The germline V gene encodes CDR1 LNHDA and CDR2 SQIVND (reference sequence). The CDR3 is CASRQGDSPNEKLFF. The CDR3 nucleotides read TGTGCCAGCCGACAGGGAGATAGTCCTAATGAAAAACTGTTTTTT. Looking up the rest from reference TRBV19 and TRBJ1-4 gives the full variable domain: DGGITQSPKYLFRKEGQNVTLSCEQNLNHDAMYWYRQDPGQGLRLIYYSQIVNDFQKGDIAEGYSVSREKKESFPLTVTSAQKNPTAFYLCASRQGDSPNEKLFFGSGTQLSVL.

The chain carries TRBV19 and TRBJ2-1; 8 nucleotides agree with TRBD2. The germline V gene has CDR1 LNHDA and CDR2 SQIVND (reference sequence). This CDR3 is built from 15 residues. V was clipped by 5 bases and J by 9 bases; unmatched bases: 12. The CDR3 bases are TGTGCCAGTAGTCGGTCGAGCGGGGGCCATATTGAGCAGTTCTTC. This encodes CASSRSSGGHIEQFF.

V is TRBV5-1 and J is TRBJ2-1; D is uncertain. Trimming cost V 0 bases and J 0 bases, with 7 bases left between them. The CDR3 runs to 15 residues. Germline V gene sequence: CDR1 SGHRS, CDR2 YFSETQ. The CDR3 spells CASSLVRSSYNEQFF. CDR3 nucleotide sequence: TGCGCCAGCAGCTTGGTTCGGAGCTCCTACAATGAGCAGTTCTTC.

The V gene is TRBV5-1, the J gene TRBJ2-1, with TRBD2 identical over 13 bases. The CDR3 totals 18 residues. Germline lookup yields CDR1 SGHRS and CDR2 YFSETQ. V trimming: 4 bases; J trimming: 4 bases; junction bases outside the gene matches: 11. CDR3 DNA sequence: TGCGCCAGCAGCAAATGGACTAGCGGGGGACAAAATTACAATGAGCAGTTCTTC. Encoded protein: CASSKWTSGGQNYNEQFF.

The CDR3 DNA is TGTGCCAGCAGCACCGGGACAGGGGTAGAGACCCAGTACTTC. This gives the protein CASSTGTGVETQYF. The gene calls are TRBV5-4 and TRBJ2-5; 10 bases line up with TRBD1. The CDR3 is 14 residues long. V lost 4 bases, J lost 4 bases, and 4 bases stayed unmatched. The V gene's germline CDR1 is SGHNT and CDR2 YYREEE (reference sequence).

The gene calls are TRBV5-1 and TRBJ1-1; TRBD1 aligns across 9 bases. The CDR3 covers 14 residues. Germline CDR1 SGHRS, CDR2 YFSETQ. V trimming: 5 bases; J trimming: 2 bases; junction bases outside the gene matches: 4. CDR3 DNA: TGCGCCAGCAGTGGACAGGGGTTAAACACTGAAGCTTTCTTT. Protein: CASSGQGLNTEAFF.

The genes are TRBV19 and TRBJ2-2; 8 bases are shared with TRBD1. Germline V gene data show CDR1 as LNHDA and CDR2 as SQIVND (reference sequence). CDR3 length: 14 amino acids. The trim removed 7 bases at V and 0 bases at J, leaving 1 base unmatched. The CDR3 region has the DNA TGTGCCAGTACGGGACAGGCGAACACCGGGGAGCTGTTTTTT. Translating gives CASTGQANTGELFF.

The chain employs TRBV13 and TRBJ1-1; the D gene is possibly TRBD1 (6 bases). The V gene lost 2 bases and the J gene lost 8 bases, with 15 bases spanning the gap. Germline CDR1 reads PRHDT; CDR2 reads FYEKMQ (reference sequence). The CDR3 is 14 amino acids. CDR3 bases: TGTGCCAGCAGCTTAACTCAGGGGTCGACAGAAGCTTTCTTT. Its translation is CASSLTQGSTEAFF.

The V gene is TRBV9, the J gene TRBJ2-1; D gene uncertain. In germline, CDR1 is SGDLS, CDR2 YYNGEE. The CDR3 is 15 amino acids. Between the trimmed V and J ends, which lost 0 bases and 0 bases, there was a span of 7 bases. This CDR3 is CASSVGLDSYNEQFF. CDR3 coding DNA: TGTGCCAGCAGCGTAGGACTTGACTCCTACAATGAGCAGTTCTTC.

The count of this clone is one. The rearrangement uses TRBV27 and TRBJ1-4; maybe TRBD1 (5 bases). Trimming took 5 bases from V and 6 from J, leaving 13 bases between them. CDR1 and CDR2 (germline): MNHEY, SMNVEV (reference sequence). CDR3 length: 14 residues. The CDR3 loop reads CASSRRPGYEKLFF. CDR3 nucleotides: TGTGCCAGCAGTAGGCGCCCAGGGTATGAAAAACTGTTTTTT.

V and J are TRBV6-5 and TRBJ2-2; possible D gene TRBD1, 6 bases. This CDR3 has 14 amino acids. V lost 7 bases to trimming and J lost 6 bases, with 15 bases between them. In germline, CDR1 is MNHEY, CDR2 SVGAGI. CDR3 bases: TGTGCCAGCAAAACACAGGGCCTCCCCGGGGAGCTGTTTTTT. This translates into CASKTQGLPGELFF.